This T cell receptor beta chain was retrieved from a study of blood T cell repertoires in COVID-19. At the level of the study: From T cells, B-cell-depleted T cells, or PBMCs came the material, which was cDNA or gDNA.

Seattle's enrolled individuals joined amid active infection and were then monitored longitudinally. The CDR3 covers 15 residues. Per germline, CDR1 SNHLY and CDR2 FYNNEI. V dropped 7 bases and J dropped 0; count of bases not matched to a gene: 6. Only in-frame clones appear in the TCRdb table, and some are missing; sequencing was by immunoSEQ multiplex PCR. Of tens of thousands of clones listed, approximately 72% are singletons. Sequenced sample: peripheral blood. The V and J genes are TRBV2 and TRBJ2-7; 10 bases are shared with TRBD1. The origin of this receptor is a woman between 65 and 79 years old with COVID-19, enrolled during active disease. Here the CDR3 reads CASTRDRGGSYEQYF. In nucleotides, the CDR3 is TGTGCCAGCACTCGGGACAGGGGCGGCTCCTACGAGCAGTACTTC.